The T cell receptor (beta chain) under discussion was sequenced for a study of CD8+ T cells in alopecia areata. The germline CDR1 and CDR2 sequences are PRHDT and FYEKMQ (reference sequence). V dropped 3 bases and J dropped 2; count of bases not matched to a gene: 3. The CDR3 runs 15 residues. Sequencing relied on a cDNA template that was reverse transcribed from extracted RNA. Some clones are missing from TCRdb's copy, which holds only in-frame ones; the method was immunoSEQ multiplex PCR. The sample holds 100,000 to 120,000 clones; approximately 63% are singletons and the top ten take 20% to 25%. Sequenced: CD8+ T cells sorted from blood. The sequence was obtained from a human donor in good health. The rearrangement uses TRBV13 and TRBJ2-1, with 8 nucleotides matching TRBD2. CDR3: CASSLGSGAYNEQFF. The CDR3 DNA sequence: TGTGCCAGCAGCTTGGGTAGCGGGGCCTACAATGAGCAGTTCTTC.